One and the same sample provided the 26 T cell receptor beta chains below, sequenced in a study of cytomegalovirus exposure and HLA in healthy donors. This PCR relied on a set of 60 Vbeta primers and 13 Jbeta primers. Repertoires were generated with immunoSEQ multiplex PCR, while TCRdb's copy carries only in-frame clones and drops some. The data hold approximately 71,000 clones, with about 78% observed a single time. The sample was PBMCs. The receptors stem from a woman in her thirties or forties in good health and CMV-seropositive.

This chain uses TRBV5-4 with TRBJ2-7; D is perhaps TRBD1 (6 bases). Germline lookup yields CDR1 SGHNT and CDR2 YYREEE (reference sequence). Between the trimmed V and J ends, which lost 4 bases and 3 bases, there was a span of 17 bases. The CDR3 sequence is 15 residues long. The CDR3: CASSRRTVDGYEQYF. The CDR3 DNA sequence: TGTGCCAGCAGCCGGAGGACAGTAGATGGCTACGAGCAGTACTTC.

The chain uses TRBV18 and TRBJ1-2, with D possibly matching TRBD1 (6 bases). The germline gives CDR1 KGHSH, CDR2 LQKENI. The CDR3 totals 16 residues. V lost 0 bases and J 1 base, leaving 12 bases between the germline ends. CDR3 DNA: TGTGCCAGCTCACCACCGTACAGGGACCTTAACTATGGCTACACCTTC. Residues: CASSPPYRDLNYGYTF.

This clone showed up just a few times. CDR3 coding DNA: TGTGCCAGCAGCCGTGCGAATTCACCCCTCCACTTT. It codes for CASSRANSPLHF. The chain has TRBV6-5 and TRBJ1-6, with D hard to call. Trimming removed 6 bases from V and 7 bases from J, with 7 bases in between. From germline, CDR1 is MNHEY and CDR2 SVGAGI. The CDR3 contains 12 residues.

J is TRBJ2-5 and V is TRBV5-4; tentative D call: TRBD2 (5 bases). CDR3 length: 15 amino acids. Trimming took off 4 bases at V and 1 base at J, with 14 bases between the two ends. The germline V gene encodes CDR1 SGHNT and CDR2 YYREEE (reference sequence). CDR3 DNA: TGTGCCAGCAGCCCACAAACCGGGATCCAAGAGACCCAGTACTTC. This gives the protein CASSPQTGIQETQYF.

A remark on this clone: The same CDR3 also results from other DNA sequences found in this sample. J is TRBJ2-1 and V is TRBV9; the match to TRBD2 covers 7 bases. The CDR3 runs 15 residues. CDR1 and CDR2 (germline): SGDLS, YYNGEE. Losses at the gene ends were 0 bases for V and 6 bases for J; bases not matched to a gene: 6. The CDR3 protein is CASSVEGLGSNEQFF. The CDR3 DNA sequence: TGTGCCAGCAGCGTAGAAGGACTAGGGTCCAATGAGCAGTTCTTC.

The genes are TRBV19 and TRBJ1-3, with D maybe TRBD1 (6 bases). V was pared by 5 bases and J by 4 bases, with 18 bases between. Germline-derived CDR1 and CDR2 are LNHDA and SQIVND (reference sequence). The CDR3 covers 16 residues. The CDR3 nucleotides are TGTGCCAGTAGTGCCAAATCGACAGGAACGGGAAACACCATATATTTT. It translates to CASSAKSTGTGNTIYF.

There are a few counts of this clone. This chain uses TRBV27 with TRBJ2-5; 8 nucleotides agree with TRBD1. The assigned J gene may be wrong: the sequence end matches TRBJ2-7 better. Germline V lookup: CDR1 MNHEY, CDR2 SMNVEV (reference sequence). This CDR3 has 14 amino acids. CDR3 nucleotides: TGTGCCAGCAAACGCGGACAGGGTGGAGCCGAGCAGTACTTC. This codes for CASKRGQGGAEQYF.

The V and J genes are TRBV19 and TRBJ1-1; TRBD1 aligns across 7 bases. V lost 4 bases, J lost 5 bases, and 7 bases stayed unmatched. There are 14 residues in the CDR3. The germline V gene encodes CDR1 LNHDA and CDR2 SQIVND (reference sequence). CDR3 coding DNA: TGTGCCAGTAGTACGCGGACAGGTCGGACTGAAGCTTTCTTT. It encodes CASSTRTGRTEAFF.

The chain is built from TRBV9 and TRBJ1-6; 9 bases map to TRBD1. J was trimmed by 8 bases and V by 0 bases; bases with no gene match: 6. Germline V gives CDR1 SGDLS, CDR2 YYNGEE. The CDR3 has 16 amino acids. CDR3 nucleotide sequence: TGTGCCAGCAGCGTAGATGACAGGGGGGCCTATTCACCCCTCCACTTT. It codes for CASSVDDRGAYSPLHF.

The chain employs TRBV29-1 and TRBJ2-1; 8 positions match TRBD1. Germline V CDR1 and CDR2: SQVTM, ANQGSEA. The CDR3 totals 12 residues. The trim removed 2 bases at V and 8 bases at J, leaving 2 bases unmatched. The CDR3 DNA follows: TGCAGCGTTGAACAGGGGGCGTATGAGCAGTTCTTC. The encoded protein is CSVEQGAYEQFF.

The rearrangement uses TRBV2 and TRBJ2-7; 8 bases match TRBD2. The V and J ends lost 4 bases and 0 bases, in that order; junction bases with no gene match: 5. Germline V lookup: CDR1 SNHLY, CDR2 FYNNEI. The CDR3 length is 15 residues. CDR3 residues: CASSVLGTSSYEQYF. The CDR3 coding sequence is TGTGCCAGCAGTGTTCTGGGGACTAGCTCCTACGAGCAGTACTTC. Complete variable domain (other parts from reference TRBV2 and TRBJ2-7): EPEVTQTPSHQVTQMGQEVILRCVPISNHLYFYWYRQILGQKVEFLVSFYNNEISEKSEIFDDQFSVERPDGSNFTLKIRSTKLEDSAMYFCASSVLGTSSYEQYFGPGTRLTVT.

This clone has more than one count but fewer than ten. The chain has TRBV6-5 and TRBJ1-1, with a possible D match to TRBD1 (5 bases). Germline V gives CDR1 MNHEY, CDR2 SVGAGI. The V end lost 8 bases, the J end lost 7 bases, and 14 bases lay between the germline ends. The CDR3 is made up of 12 amino acids. CDR3 bases: TGTGCCAGCCTATATAGTACAGGTGAAGCTTTCTTT. It is translated as CASLYSTGEAFF.

The chain is built from TRBV2 and TRBJ1-1; D remains unclear. The CDR3 is 13 residues long. CDR1 and CDR2 from the germline V gene are SNHLY and FYNNEI. V gave up 4 bases and J gave up 4 bases, with 10 bases separating them. CDR3 DNA: TGTGCCAGCAGTGGCTACGAAAGCACTGAAGCTTTCTTT. Its translation is CASSGYESTEAFF.

This clone was found a few times. This chain joins TRBV5-1 and TRBJ2-3; TRBD2 agrees at 8 bases. This CDR3 has 15 amino acids. V lost 0 bases, J lost 2 bases, and 2 bases stayed unmatched. The germline V gene has CDR1 SGHRS and CDR2 YFSETQ. Written as DNA, the CDR3 is TGCGCCAGCAGCTTGGACGGGGGGGACACAGATACGCAGTATTTT. This codes for CASSLDGGDTDTQYF.

The rearrangement uses TRBV10-1 and TRBJ1-4; the D gene is possibly TRBD1 (5 bases). Germline lookup yields CDR1 WNHNN and CDR2 SYGVQD (reference sequence). V lost 0 bases, J lost 8 bases, and 13 bases lay in between. The CDR3 consists of 15 residues. The CDR3: CASSESSRVLEKLFF. CDR3 bases: TGCGCCAGCAGTGAGTCGTCCAGGGTCCTGGAAAAACTGTTTTTT.

V usage is TRBV2 and J usage is TRBJ1-4, with 9 bases fitting TRBD1. CDR3 size: 15 residues. V lost 6 bases, J lost 8 bases, and 10 bases stayed unmatched. Germline V lookup: CDR1 SNHLY, CDR2 FYNNEI. CDR3 DNA: TGTGCCAGCAGACCCCCTTTGACAGGGGGGGAAAAACTGTTTTTT. Its protein product is CASRPPLTGGEKLFF.

J is TRBJ2-1 and V is TRBV7-3; a weak D match, TRBD1 (5 bases). Trimming took 3 bases from V and 2 from J, leaving 11 bases between them. The germline gives CDR1 SGHTA, CDR2 FQGTGA. The CDR3 consists of 15 residues. CDR3 region: CASSFGARTYNEQFF. For the CDR3, the DNA is TGTGCCAGCAGCTTTGGGGCTAGGACCTACAATGAGCAGTTCTTC.

This chain uses TRBV21-1 with TRBJ1-1; the DNA was not used to check the table's D call, TRBD1. TRBV21-1 is marked as a pseudogene. The CDR3 is 16 amino acids. CDR3 amino acids: CASSKQLLDKNTEAFF. The CDR3 nucleotides read TGTGCCAGCAGCAAACAGCTCTTGGACAAGAACACTGAAGCTTTCTTT.

The chain links TRBV2 to TRBJ1-4; TRBD1 might be the D (5 bases). Trimming took off 3 bases at V and 3 bases at J, with 14 bases between the two ends. The CDR3 covers 16 residues. The germline V gene has CDR1 SNHLY and CDR2 FYNNEI. Here the CDR3 reads CASSEALGLANEKLFF. Here the CDR3 DNA reads TGTGCCAGCAGTGAGGCTTTGGGGCTGGCTAATGAAAAACTGTTTTTT.

This clone has only a few counts. The V gene is TRBV4-1, the J gene TRBJ1-6, with TRBD1 as a possible D gene (6 bases). Trimming cost V 4 bases and J 8 bases, with 15 bases left between them. Germline CDR1 MGHRA, CDR2 YSYEKL. The CDR3 covers 15 residues. CDR3 nucleotides: TGCGCCAGCAGCCTACCACAGGGTGCCGATTCACCCCTCCACTTT. This gives the protein CASSLPQGADSPLHF.

The table lists this clone with a count of one. The chain couples TRBV2 to TRBJ2-7, with D possibly being TRBD1 (6 bases). V shed 6 bases and J shed 2 bases, with 11 bases lying between them. The germline V gene encodes CDR1 SNHLY and CDR2 FYNNEI. The CDR3 runs 13 residues. The CDR3 coding sequence is TGTGCCAGCAGGGGGGCCGGCACCTACGAGCAGTACTTC. Its protein is CASRGAGTYEQYF.

The chain is built from TRBV5-4 and TRBJ2-5; 7 bases agree with TRBD1. This CDR3 contains 16 residues. The V segment lost 3 bases and the J segment 3 bases; nucleotides outside the gene matches: 11. Germline V gene lookup returns CDR1 SGHNT and CDR2 YYREEE (reference sequence). CDR3 in amino acids: CASSSEPGTDEETQYF. The CDR3 region has the DNA TGTGCCAGCAGCTCAGAACCCGGGACAGATGAAGAGACCCAGTACTTC.

The chain is built from TRBV2 and TRBJ1-5; D might be TRBD1 (5 bases). Trimming pared 4 bases from V and 7 bases from J, leaving 17 bases between. Looked up from germline, CDR1 is SNHLY and CDR2 is FYNNEI. The CDR3 is 15 residues long. In nucleotides, the CDR3 is TGTGCCAGCAGTGTCTACGGGGGTGGAGGACAGCCCCAGCATTTT. It is translated as CASSVYGGGGQPQHF.

The chain couples TRBV19 to TRBJ2-3, with 7 bases aligning to TRBD1. The CDR3 length is 13 residues. V gave up 5 bases and J gave up 4 bases; unmatched junction bases: 3. CDR1 is LNHDA, CDR2 SQIVND, per germline (reference sequence). The CDR3: CASSPTGPDTQYF. The CDR3 DNA is TGTGCCAGTAGTCCGACAGGGCCAGATACGCAGTATTTT.

This sequence joins TRBV28 and TRBJ1-1; D not resolved. The CDR3 runs 13 residues. Trimming left V 2 bases short and J 2 bases short, with 6 bases between. Germline V gene lookup returns CDR1 MDHEN and CDR2 SYDVKM. DNA for the CDR3: TGTGCCAGCAGTTTAAGAGGTAACACTGAAGCTTTCTTT. Translated: CASSLRGNTEAFF.

The gene calls are TRBV5-1 and TRBJ2-7, with D possibly being TRBD1 (6 bases). Trimming stripped 0 bases from V and 6 bases from J, with 16 bases between. This CDR3 comprises 15 residues. Per germline, CDR1 SGHRS and CDR2 YFSETQ. CDR3 sequence: CASSLGLGTGPEQYF. In nucleotides, the CDR3 is TGCGCCAGCAGCTTGGGCCTAGGTACAGGGCCCGAGCAGTACTTC. Filled out from reference TRBV5-1 and TRBJ2-7, the complete variable domain reads KAGVTQTPRYLIKTRGQQVTLSCSPISGHRSVSWYQQTPGQGLQFLFEYFSETQRNKGNFPGRFSGRQFSNSRSEMNVSTLELGDSALYLCASSLGLGTGPEQYFGPGTRLTVT.